This T cell receptor beta chain was recovered during a study of blood T cell repertoires in COVID-19. On the study more broadly: From the United States, Italy and Spain came samples of acute and convalescent COVID-19. From T cells, B-cell-depleted T cells, or PBMCs came the material, which was cDNA or gDNA.

Donors in Cohort 3 who had recovered were those with two negative PCRs, healthcare professional clearance, or resolution of their symptoms. Clones were sequenced by immunoSEQ multiplex PCR, and TCRdb holds only the in-frame ones, with some missing. The profile shows under 250,000 clones, roughly 80% of them singletons. The CDR3 extends over 18 amino acids. V dropped 4 bases and J dropped 0 bases, with 21 bases sitting between them. The germline V gene has CDR1 LNHNV and CDR2 YYDKDF (reference sequence). The receptor comes from a man aged 60 to 75 who had recovered from COVID-19. The rearrangement links TRBV15 to TRBJ1-2; D uncertain. Sequenced input: PBMCs or T cells enriched from blood (not recorded which). CDR3 nucleotide sequence: TGTGCCACCAGCAATCTAGCCCGCGCGTGGGCAGCTAACTATGGCTACACCTTC. This sequence encodes CATSNLARAWAANYGYTF.